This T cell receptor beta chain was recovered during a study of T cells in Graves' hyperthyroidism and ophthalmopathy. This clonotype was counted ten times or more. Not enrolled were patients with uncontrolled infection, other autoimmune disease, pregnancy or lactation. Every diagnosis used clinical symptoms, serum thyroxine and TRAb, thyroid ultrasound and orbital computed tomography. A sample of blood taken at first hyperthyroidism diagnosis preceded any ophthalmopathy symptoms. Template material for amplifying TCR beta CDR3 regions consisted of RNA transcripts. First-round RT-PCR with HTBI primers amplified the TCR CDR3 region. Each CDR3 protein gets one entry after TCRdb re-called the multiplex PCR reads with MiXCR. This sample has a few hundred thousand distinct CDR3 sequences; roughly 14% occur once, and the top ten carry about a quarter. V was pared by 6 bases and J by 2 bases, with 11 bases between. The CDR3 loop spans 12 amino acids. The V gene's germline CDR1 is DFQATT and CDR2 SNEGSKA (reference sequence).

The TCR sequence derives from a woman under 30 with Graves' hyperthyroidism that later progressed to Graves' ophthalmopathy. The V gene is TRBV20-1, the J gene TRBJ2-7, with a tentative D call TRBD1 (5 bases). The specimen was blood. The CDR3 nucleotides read TGCAGTGCGGTTGGACAACCCTACGAGCAGTACTTC. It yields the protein CSAVGQPYEQYF.